Given below is one T cell receptor (beta chain) in context. What it binds is not known. Sequenced by immunoSEQ multiplex PCR; TCRdb stores in-frame clones only, minus some. Of some 58,000 clones listed, about 86% were seen once; the top ten hold roughly 15%. The CDR3 sequence is 13 residues long. V lost 8 bases to trimming and J lost 6 bases, with 17 bases between them. CDR1 and CDR2 (germline): SNHLY, FYNNEI. The data stem from a study of OX40 agonist ivuxolimab in advanced cancers. Study findings and constraints: Clonal expansion by week 6 occurred in CD4+ and CD8+ blood T cells (at 0.1 to 3.0 mg/kg). Researchers did not determine the expanded peripheral T cells' antigen specificity.

The chain recombines TRBV2 with TRBJ2-7; perhaps TRBD1 as D (6 bases). The material sequenced was CD4+ or CD8+ T cells sorted from blood, taken in a trial of the OX40 agonist ivuxolimab. The clonotype comes from an adult with an advanced solid tumor such as melanoma, head and neck, liver or kidney cancer. CDR3 sequence reads: CASGVSRGGEQYF. The CDR3 DNA follows: TGTGCCAGCGGAGTCTCGCGAGGGGGCGAGCAGTACTTC.